The 21 T cell receptor beta chains listed next were all sequenced from one sample in a study of blood T cell repertoires in COVID-19. Method: immunoSEQ multiplex PCR; TCRdb's copy keeps in-frame clones and lacks some. The data show under 150,000 clones, over 80% seen once. The source material was PBMCs or T cells enriched from blood (not recorded which). The receptor set was obtained from a man aged 30 to 45 who had recovered from COVID-19.

V gene TRBV5-6 combines with J gene TRBJ2-2; D perhaps matches TRBD1 (6 bases). Between the trimmed V and J ends, which lost 2 bases and 7 bases, there was a span of 9 bases. This CDR3 has 13 residues. The V gene's germline CDR1 is SGHDT and CDR2 YYEEEE. The DNA of the CDR3 is TGTGCCAGCAGCTTACAGGGCGGCGGGGAGCTGTTTTTT. This codes for CASSLQGGGELFF.

The chain couples TRBV7-6 to TRBJ2-3, with D possibly TRBD2 on 7 matching bases. Trimming cost V 1 base and J 0 bases, with 11 bases left between them. Germline V gives CDR1 SGHVS, CDR2 FNYEAQ. The CDR3 loop spans 16 amino acids. The chain's CDR3 is CASSLEGGGSTDTQYF. CDR3 coding DNA: TGTGCCAGCAGCTTAGAAGGCGGGGGCAGCACAGATACGCAGTATTTT. The variable domain in full, completed from reference TRBV7-6 and TRBJ2-3, reads GAGVSQSPRYKVTKRGQDVALRCDPISGHVSLYWYRQALGQGPEFLTYFNYEAQQDKSGLPNDRFSAERPEGSISTLTIQRTEQRDSAMYRCASSLEGGGSTDTQYFGPGTRLTVL.

The chain recombines TRBV9 with TRBJ2-5, with D tentatively TRBD2 (6 bases). This CDR3 has 14 amino acids. Trimming took off 0 bases at V and 5 bases at J, with 11 bases between the two ends. Germline V CDR1 and CDR2: SGDLS, YYNGEE. The CDR3 is CASSVGAGGETQYF. The CDR3 DNA is TGTGCCAGCAGCGTAGGAGCGGGCGGGGAGACCCAGTACTTC.

The rearrangement links TRBV19 to TRBJ1-5, with 7 bases identical to TRBD1. The ends lost 9 bases at V and 5 bases at J; junction bases unmatched: 7. This CDR3 contains 13 residues. From germline, CDR1 is LNHDA and CDR2 SQIVND (reference sequence). This CDR3 is CASEGQSYQPQHF. The CDR3 DNA follows: TGTGCCAGCGAGGGACAGAGCTATCAGCCCCAGCATTTT.

The genes are TRBV7-8 and TRBJ1-2; TRBD1 aligns across 7 bases. The length of the CDR3 is 17 residues. Unmatched junction bases numbered 12, after V lost 5 bases and J lost 0 bases. Looked up from germline, CDR1 is SGHVS and CDR2 is FQNEAQ. The CDR3 sequence is CASSLRPGQESNYGYTF. Written as DNA, the CDR3 is TGTGCCAGCAGCCTAAGACCCGGACAGGAATCTAACTATGGCTACACCTTC. Full variable domain (outside the CDR3, taken from reference TRBV7-8 and TRBJ1-2): GAGVSQSPRYKVAKRGQDVALRCDPISGHVSLFWYQQALGQGPEFLTYFQNEAQLDKSGLPSDRFFAERPEGSVSTLKIQRTQQEDSAVYLCASSLRPGQESNYGYTFGSGTRLTVV.

This rearrangement joins TRBV10-3 to TRBJ1-5, with 7 bases fitting TRBD1. The CDR3 covers 13 residues. Germline V lookup: CDR1 ENHRY, CDR2 SYGVKD. V lost 6 bases, J lost 3 bases, and 2 bases stayed unmatched. This CDR3 reads CAIRTGDNQPQHF. CDR3 sequence (DNA): TGTGCCATCAGAACAGGGGACAATCAGCCCCAGCATTTT.

The chain joins TRBV5-6 to TRBJ2-5; TRBD1 matches at 12 bases. Germline V CDR1 and CDR2: SGHDT, YYEEEE. The CDR3 has 15 residues. The V segment lost 4 bases and the J segment 5 bases; nucleotides outside the gene matches: 6. As DNA, the CDR3 is TGTGCCAGCAGCGCCCGGGACAGGGGGCGGGAGACCCAGTACTTC. It specifies CASSARDRGRETQYF.

The rearrangement joins TRBV19 to TRBJ2-7; 9 bases match TRBD1. Losses at the gene ends were 5 bases for V and 0 bases for J; bases not matched to a gene: 5. The CDR3 contains 15 residues. Looked up from germline, CDR1 is LNHDA and CDR2 is SQIVND (reference sequence). CDR3 residues: CASSPGTGSSYEQYV. Here the CDR3 DNA reads TGTGCCAGTAGTCCGGGGACAGGGAGCTCCTACGAGCAGTACGTC.

The chain uses TRBV28 and TRBJ1-2, with D perhaps TRBD1 (5 bases). CDR1 is MDHEN, CDR2 SYDVKM, per germline. This CDR3 comprises 12 residues. The V and J ends lost 6 bases and 5 bases respectively, with 10 bases between them. The CDR3 region has the DNA TGTGCCAGCAGCTCGACAGTATATGGCTACACCTTC. It translates to CASSSTVYGYTF.

The rearrangement joins TRBV27 to TRBJ1-3; D may be TRBD1 (6 bases). The CDR3 consists of 14 residues. Between the trimmed V and J ends, which lost 5 bases and 2 bases, there was a span of 10 bases. From germline, CDR1 is MNHEY and CDR2 SMNVEV (reference sequence). CDR3 amino acids: CASSPNRAGNTIYF. As DNA, the CDR3 is TGTGCCAGCAGTCCTAACAGGGCTGGAAACACCATATATTTT.

The genes are TRBV15 and TRBJ2-2; possibly TRBD2 for D (5 bases). CDR3 length equals 14 residues. With 3 bases removed from V and 2 bases from J, the gap between germline ends came to 7 bases. Germline CDR1 reads LNHNV; CDR2 reads YYDKDF (reference sequence). CDR3 residues: CATSRRLNTGELFF. In DNA, the CDR3 is TGTGCCACCAGCAGGAGACTAAACACCGGGGAGCTGTTTTTT.

This rearrangement joins TRBV19 to TRBJ2-4, with a weak D call TRBD2 (6 bases). Germline V gene lookup returns CDR1 LNHDA and CDR2 SQIVND (reference sequence). V was shortened by 5 bases and J by 0 bases, with 14 bases between the two germline ends. The CDR3 runs 16 residues. The CDR3 DNA is TGTGCCAGTAGTCCACCCCCGGGGGAAGCCAAAAACATTCAGTACTTC. Residues: CASSPPPGEAKNIQYF.

The J gene is TRBJ2-3, the V gene TRBV2; 11 bases map to TRBD1. This CDR3 is built from 17 residues. Germline values: CDR1 SNHLY, CDR2 FYNNEI. Trimming cost V 1 base and J 4 bases; bases outside gene matches: 7. The CDR3 DNA reads TGTGCCAGCAGTGAAGGGACAGGGGGCGCCCCGGCAGATACGCAGTATTTT. Amino acid sequence: CASSEGTGGAPADTQYF.

The chain links TRBV4-1 to TRBJ2-3, with TRBD2 matching 7 bases. The germline CDR1 and CDR2 sequences are MGHRA and YSYEKL. Trimming took 0 bases from V and 1 from J; bases not matched to a gene: 4. The length of the CDR3 is 16 residues. CDR3 sequence (DNA): TGCGCCAGCAGCCAAGATCGCGGGAGTGGCACAGATACGCAGTATTTT. Translating gives CASSQDRGSGTDTQYF.

V and J are TRBV2 and TRBJ1-1, with D unresolved. This CDR3 has 11 residues. V lost 8 bases and J 5 bases, leaving 9 bases between the germline ends. In germline, CDR1 is SNHLY, CDR2 FYNNEI. Here the CDR3 DNA reads TGTGCCAGCGTACATTTGACTGAAGCTTTCTTT. It translates to CASVHLTEAFF.

This clone appeared once. The chain combines TRBV7-2 with TRBJ2-5; TRBD2 matches at 9 bases. This CDR3 is built from 13 residues. The germline V gene has CDR1 SGHTA and CDR2 FQGNSA. V lost 5 bases to trimming and J lost 5 bases; unmatched junction nucleotides: 3. CDR3 sequence (DNA): TGTGCCAGCAGCCCCGGACTAGCGGAGACCCAGTACTTC. It is translated as CASSPGLAETQYF.

The V and J genes are TRBV7-2 and TRBJ2-7; 8 nucleotides agree with TRBD2. Trimming at V came to 5 bases and at J to 3 bases, leaving 15 bases not matched to a gene. The CDR3 totals 17 residues. Per germline, CDR1 SGHTA and CDR2 FQGNSA. This CDR3 reads CASSRLPLSGSGYEQYF. As DNA, the CDR3 is TGTGCCAGCAGCCGGCTCCCCTTAAGCGGGAGTGGCTACGAGCAGTACTTC.

The chain is built from TRBV19 and TRBJ2-2; a possible D gene is TRBD2 (7 bases). V lost 2 bases to trimming and J lost 3 bases, with 16 bases between them. Germline V gives CDR1 LNHDA, CDR2 SQIVND (reference sequence). This CDR3 has 17 residues. The CDR3 nucleotides read TGTGCCAGTAGTATATTCGGGGGGCGGATGGACACCGGGGAGCTGTTTTTT. The encoded protein is CASSIFGGRMDTGELFF.

The V and J genes are TRBV29-1 and TRBJ1-1, with 7 bases matching TRBD1. The CDR3 is 15 residues long. Germline values: CDR1 SQVTM, CDR2 ANQGSEA. V shed 3 bases, J shed 6 bases, and the junction held 13 bases outside the gene matches. CDR3 protein: CSVEDLTGAGAEAFF. Here the CDR3 DNA reads TGCAGCGTTGAGGACCTTACAGGGGCCGGCGCTGAAGCTTTCTTT.

The rearrangement joins TRBV3-1 (or the pseudogene TRBV3-2) to TRBJ1-1, with 11 bases aligning to TRBD1. The length of the CDR3 is 14 residues. The V segment lost 8 bases and the J segment 7 bases; nucleotides outside the gene matches: 9. Germline-derived CDR1 and CDR2 are LGHDT and YNNKEL (reference sequence). CDR3 sequence: CASGTPGQGVEAFF. CDR3 in DNA: TGTGCCAGCGGAACCCCGGGACAGGGGGTTGAAGCTTTCTTT.

The gene calls are TRBV19 and TRBJ2-3, with D possibly matching TRBD2 (5 bases). CDR1 LNHDA and CDR2 SQIVND come from the germline V gene (reference sequence). V dropped 4 bases and J dropped 1 base, with 15 bases sitting between them. This CDR3 is 16 amino acids long. The CDR3 nucleotides are TGTGCCAGTAGTACCCCGGGAAGGGCCGGCACAGATACGCAGTATTTT. Translation: CASSTPGRAGTDTQYF.